This T cell receptor (beta chain) stems from a study of sequential checkpoint blockade in melanoma. Whole-study context: Patients were randomized 1:1 to nivolumab-then-ipilimumab or ipilimumab-then-nivolumab first-line. Each arm's sequence ended with maintenance nivolumab.

A word on this clone: One junction end does not reproduce the germline sequence, and a read error may be involved.

Profiling relied on immunoSEQ multiplex PCR, and the TCRdb table lists in-frame clones only, not all of them. In the table there are around 5,200 clones, about 80% of which are singletons. Treatment: randomized to nivolumab then ipilimumab (arm A) or the reverse (arm B). No patient had prior DNA-damaging chemotherapy. PBMC sorting kept live CD3+CD8+ cells without CD19 or CD56. The CDR3 sequence is 15 residues long. The germline V gene encodes CDR1 SSHAT and CDR2 FNYEAQ (reference sequence). This rearrangement joins TRBV7-7 to TRBJ2-7; 10 bases are a match to TRBD1. Material: CD8+ T cells sorted from blood (inferred from file names), obtained from a patient given nivolumab and ipilimumab in sequence. The origin of this receptor is a human donor with melanoma. CDR3 region: CASSLGTGDSYEQYF. CDR3 DNA: TGTGCTAGCAGCTTAGGGACAGGGGACTCCTACGAGCAGTACTTC.